What follows is one T cell receptor beta chain and its context. One end of the junction is discordant with germline, which a read error may explain. In germline, CDR1 is KGHSY, CDR2 FQNENV. The CDR3 has 16 amino acids. This sample is part of a study of cytomegalovirus exposure and HLA in healthy donors. 60 Vbeta and 13 Jbeta primers were used in PCR. The repertoire was sequenced with immunoSEQ multiplex PCR; TCRdb's copy has only in-frame clones and lacks some. The table shows around 110,000 clones, with 81% occurring only once. The receptor was isolated from a woman in her 30s in good health and CMV-seronegative. Sequenced: PBMCs. This chain joins TRBV16 and TRBJ2-7; D is perhaps TRBD2 (6 bases). CDR3: CASSQSLGGAIYEQYF. The CDR3 region has the DNA TGTGCCAGCAGTCAATCTCTGGGGGGAGCCATCTACGAGCAGTACTTC.